This is a list of T cell receptor beta chains from one sample in a study of tumor-infiltrating lymphocytes in localized non-small cell lung cancer. The assay was immunoSEQ multiplex PCR, and TCRdb's table has in-frame clones only and misses some. The data show thousands of clones, about 80% seen once. The sequencing input was uninvolved lung tissue not adjacent to the tumor. The receptor source for this set is a human donor with non-small cell lung cancer. Each CDR3 is given without its conserved first and last residue.

len: 13; v_gene: TRBV5-1; j_gene: TRBJ2-3; CDR3aa: ASSDGTSGSYTQY
len: 12; v_gene: TRBV7-2; j_gene: TRBJ1-1; CDR3aa: ASSFGQGNTEAF
len: 11; v_gene: TRBV29-1; j_gene: TRBJ1-1; CDR3aa: SVMRYTGGEAF
len: 13; v_gene: TRBV6-5; j_gene: TRBJ2-1; CDR3aa: ASSYGGGPYNEQF
len: 13; v_gene: TRBV7-6; j_gene: TRBJ2-5; CDR3aa: ASRKRTGGEETQY
len: 13; v_gene: TRBV2; j_gene: TRBJ1-4; CDR3aa: ASRGRQLTNEKLF
len: 11; v_gene: TRBV2; j_gene: TRBJ2-3; CDR3aa: ASGTDSTDTQY
len: 13; v_gene: TRBV21-1; j_gene: TRBJ2-2; CDR3aa: ASSNGLVPEGELF
len: 13; v_gene: TRBV4-1; j_gene: TRBJ2-5; CDR3aa: ASSQEGGDQETQY
len: 12; v_gene: TRBV7-8; j_gene: TRBJ2-7; CDR3aa: ASSSGLAGDEQY
len: 13; v_gene: TRBV7-2; j_gene: TRBJ1-5; CDR3aa: ASSLDGKSNQPQH
len: 13; v_gene: TRBV2; j_gene: TRBJ2-3; CDR3aa: ASSVGGAGTDTQY
len: 14; v_gene: TRBV6-6; j_gene: TRBJ2-7; CDR3aa: ASSTLAGGPFHEQY
len: 14; v_gene: TRBV9; j_gene: TRBJ2-3; CDR3aa: ASSVEGSRSTDTQY
len: 13; v_gene: TRBV5-1; j_gene: TRBJ2-3; CDR3aa: ASSITSARTDTQY
len: 11; v_gene: TRBV29-1; j_gene: TRBJ2-5; CDR3aa: SVEEGNQETQY
len: 13; v_gene: TRBV27; j_gene: TRBJ2-1; CDR3aa: ASSLLQQGANEQF
len: 16; v_gene: TRBV4-2; j_gene: TRBJ2-3; CDR3aa: ASSQDGSSGYYTDTQY
len: 13; v_gene: TRBV19; j_gene: TRBJ2-1; CDR3aa: ASSIDRGVEDEQF
len: 14; v_gene: TRBV28; j_gene: TRBJ2-2; CDR3aa: ASSQPGQGSAGELF
len: 14; v_gene: TRBV4-2; j_gene: TRBJ2-2; CDR3aa: ASSQELTGLKSRLF
len: 15; v_gene: TRBV27; j_gene: TRBJ2-3; CDR3aa: ASSLSGLRVVTDTQY
len: 11; v_gene: TRBV5-1; j_gene: TRBJ2-1; CDR3aa: ASSRDRVDEQF
len: 13; v_gene: TRBV7-3; j_gene: TRBJ2-3; CDR3aa: ASSVQGALTDTQY
len: 12; v_gene: TRBV29-1; j_gene: TRBJ2-7; CDR3aa: SVVWPGAGYEQY
len: 12; v_gene: TRBV28; j_gene: TRBJ2-1; CDR3aa: ASSPGTGGNEQF
len: 14; v_gene: TRBV7-8; j_gene: TRBJ2-5; CDR3aa: ASSAPLGFSQETQY
len: 11; v_gene: TRBV5-4; j_gene: TRBJ2-3; CDR3aa: ASSLVKADTQY
len: 18; v_gene: TRBV4-3; j_gene: TRBJ2-2; CDR3aa: ASSSKSGQGASGRTGELF
len: 17; v_gene: TRBV19; j_gene: TRBJ2-2; CDR3aa: ASSIVRTGFNPGPGELF
len: 11; v_gene: TRBV6-4; j_gene: TRBJ2-2; CDR3aa: ASSSGNTGELF
len: 11; v_gene: TRBV5-1; j_gene: TRBJ2-1; CDR3aa: ASSPAVRDEQF
len: 13; v_gene: TRBV13; j_gene: TRBJ1-2; CDR3aa: ASSVFRGGTYGYT
len: 12; v_gene: TRBV16; j_gene: TRBJ2-2; CDR3aa: ASSPGHTTGELF
len: 18; v_gene: TRBV28; j_gene: TRBJ2-5; CDR3aa: ASSPLPWDRAKWVEETQY
len: 13; v_gene: TRBV5-4; j_gene: TRBJ2-5; CDR3aa: ASSGGLAMEETQY
len: 13; v_gene: TRBV4-1; j_gene: TRBJ2-4; CDR3aa: ASSQDISPLGIQY
len: 13; v_gene: TRBV28; j_gene: TRBJ1-5; CDR3aa: ASSTGTGGVQPQH
len: 14; v_gene: TRBV4-3; j_gene: TRBJ2-7; CDR3aa: ASSQDQNRGLYEQY
len: 15; v_gene: TRBV4-1; j_gene: TRBJ2-2; CDR3aa: ASSQDRTGGSTGELF
len: 12; v_gene: TRBV7-8; j_gene: TRBJ2-7; CDR3aa: ASSLEHSSYEQY
len: 13; v_gene: TRBV5-6; j_gene: TRBJ1-5; CDR3aa: ASSLWGAGNQPQH
len: 10; v_gene: TRBV7-8; j_gene: TRBJ2-7; CDR3aa: ASSLGPTEQY
len: 14; v_gene: TRBV6-6; j_gene: TRBJ2-7; CDR3aa: ASSNRQGAIEYEQY
len: 13; v_gene: TRBV18; j_gene: TRBJ1-2; CDR3aa: ASSPNGGANYGYT
len: 13; v_gene: TRBV30; j_gene: TRBJ2-3; CDR3aa: AWSVRLGRTDTQY
len: 12; v_gene: TRBV11-1; j_gene: TRBJ1-6; CDR3aa: ASSLDDWDSPLH
len: 11; v_gene: TRBV7-9; j_gene: TRBJ1-1; CDR3aa: ASSHTGHTEAF
len: 13; v_gene: TRBV7-9; j_gene: TRBJ2-7; CDR3aa: ASSHHRDKSYEQY
len: 11; v_gene: TRBV10-1; j_gene: TRBJ2-7; CDR3aa: ASSQGEAYEQY
len: 14; v_gene: TRBV4-2; j_gene: TRBJ2-1; CDR3aa: ASSPQLAGKYNEQF
len: 11; v_gene: TRBV10-3; j_gene: TRBJ2-1; CDR3aa: ATTGTAEGEQF
len: 11; v_gene: TRBV9; j_gene: TRBJ2-7; CDR3aa: ASSVYRGGEQY
len: 13; v_gene: TRBV5-1; j_gene: TRBJ1-3; CDR3aa: ASSLNRETGNTIY